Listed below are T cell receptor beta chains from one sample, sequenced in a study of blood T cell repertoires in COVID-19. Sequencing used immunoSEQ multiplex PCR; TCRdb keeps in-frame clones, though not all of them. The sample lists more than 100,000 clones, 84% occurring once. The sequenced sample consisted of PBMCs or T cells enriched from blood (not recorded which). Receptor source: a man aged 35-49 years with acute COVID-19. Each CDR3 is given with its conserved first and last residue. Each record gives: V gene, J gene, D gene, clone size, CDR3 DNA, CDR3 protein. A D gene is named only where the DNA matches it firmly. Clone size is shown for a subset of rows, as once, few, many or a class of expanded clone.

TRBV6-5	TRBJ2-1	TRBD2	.	TGTGCCAGCAGTTCCGGGACTAGCGGCCACAATGAGCAGTTCTTC	CASSSGTSGHNEQFF
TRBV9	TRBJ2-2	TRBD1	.	TGTGCCAGCAGCGTAGAGGGACAGGGAGGGACCGGGGAGCTGTTTTTT	CASSVEGQGGTGELFF
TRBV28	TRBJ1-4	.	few	TGTGCCAGCATGGAGGCATTAGAAGAAAAACTGTTTTTT	CASMEALEEKLFF
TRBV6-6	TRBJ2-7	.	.	TGTGCCAGCAGCACCCCGTCGCTTCGGGAGCAGTACTTC	CASSTPSLREQYF
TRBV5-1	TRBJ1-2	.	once	TGCGCCAGCAGCTTGGACTGGAACTATGGCTACACCTTC	CASSLDWNYGYTF
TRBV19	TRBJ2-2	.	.	TGTGCCAGTAGTAATAATCCGGGAGCTAACACCGGGGAGCTGTTTTTT	CASSNNPGANTGELFF
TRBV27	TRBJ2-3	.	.	TGTGCCAGCAGTATCCTCGGAGCAGATACGCAGTATTTT	CASSILGADTQYF
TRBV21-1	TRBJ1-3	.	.	TGTGCCAGCAGCAAAGGGGCAGGGTCGTCTGGAAACACCATATATTTT	CASSKGAGSSGNTIYF
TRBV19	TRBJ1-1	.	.	TGTGCCAGTAGTACGGGACTGACCGAAGCTTTCTTT	CASSTGLTEAFF
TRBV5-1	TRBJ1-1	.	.	TGCGCCAGCGGACGAGACAGCAACACTGAAGCTTTCTTT	CASGRDSNTEAFF